This passage covers 23 T cell receptor beta chains from one sample sequenced in a study of CD8+ T cells in alopecia areata (dated by TCRdb to the late 2010s). The library was made by the immunoSEQ multiplex PCR assay. RNA was extracted from all samples and reverse transcribed into cDNA as template for TCR sequencing. The immuneACCESS repertoire file appears here via TCRdb, limited to in-frame rearrangements. These files lack a portion of the clones; in checked studies, under half of the deficit traces to unresolved V genes, and the cause of the others is not known. The sample data list around 140,000 clones, and 51% of these were observed just once. The ten top clones hold roughly 0.9% of the sample. The meaning of the sample's time point label: baseline before oral tofacitinib. The sequenced sample was CD4+ T cells sorted from blood, obtained at week 0. Every receptor here comes from a human donor with alopecia areata.

The chain links TRBV5-1 to TRBJ2-3, with 10 positions matching TRBD2. CDR1 and CDR2 from the germline V gene are SGHRS and YFSETQ. Trimming removed 2 bases from V and 1 base from J; junction bases left unmatched: 10. This CDR3 is 18 amino acids long. The CDR3 nucleotides are TGCGCCAGCAGCTTCGCTAGCGGGAGTTTCGATGGCACAGATACGCAGTATTTT. The encoded protein is CASSFASGSFDGTDTQYF.

This clone showed up just a few times. The V call is TRBV29-1, the J call TRBJ2-1; 14 bases are shared with TRBD2. This CDR3 is 15 amino acids long. V dropped 0 bases and J dropped 8; count of bases not matched to a gene: 3. Germline-derived CDR1 and CDR2 are SQVTM and ANQGSEA. The CDR3 DNA sequence: TGCAGCGTTGAAGATCGGACTAGCGGGAGGTATGAGCAGTTCTTC. Residues: CSVEDRTSGRYEQFF.

This clone was recorded a few times. V and J are TRBV29-1 and TRBJ2-1, with 13 positions matching TRBD2. This CDR3 is 15 amino acids long. Germline CDR1 is SQVTM and CDR2 is ANQGSEA. The trim removed 4 bases at V and 9 bases at J, leaving 9 bases unmatched. The DNA of the CDR3 is TGCAGCGTTGTTAGGGGACTAGCGGGGCGGGGTGAGCAGTTCTTC. Its protein product is CSVVRGLAGRGEQFF.

This clone was observed a single time. This chain joins TRBV30 and TRBJ1-5; D ambiguous. The germline gives CDR1 GTSNPN, CDR2 SVGIG (reference sequence). The CDR3 runs 14 residues. V gave up 2 bases and J gave up 2 bases, with 10 bases separating them. This CDR3 reads CAWSSGLGNQPQHF. CDR3 DNA sequence: TGTGCCTGGAGTTCCGGTCTCGGCAATCAGCCCCAGCATTTT. The full variable domain, in which reference TRBV30 and TRBJ1-5 provide the parts outside the CDR3, is SQTIHQWPATLVQPVGSPLSLECTVEGTSNPNLYWYRQAAGRGLQLLFYSVGIGQISSEVPQNLSASRPQDRQFILSSKKLLLSDSGFYLCAWSSGLGNQPQHFGDGTRLSIL.

The chain links TRBV29-1 to TRBJ1-3; D not resolved. Trimming pared 6 bases from V and 4 bases from J, leaving 10 bases between. CDR1 and CDR2 from the germline V gene are SQVTM and ANQGSEA. The CDR3 totals 12 residues. The CDR3 sequence: CSVTHDGNTIYF. The DNA of the CDR3 is TGCAGCGTAACTCATGACGGAAACACCATATATTTT.

About this clone: This same CDR3 is encoded by further DNA sequences in the sample. The chain is built from TRBV7-2 and TRBJ2-5, with TRBD2 matching over 10 bases. Germline CDR1 SGHTA, CDR2 FQGNSA. The CDR3 is made up of 14 amino acids. V dropped 5 bases and J dropped 2; count of bases not matched to a gene: 2. The CDR3 is CASSRTSGQETQYF. The CDR3 coding sequence is TGTGCCAGCAGCCGGACTAGCGGTCAAGAGACCCAGTACTTC.

V is TRBV5-1 and J is TRBJ2-7; TRBD1 matches at 7 bases. The length of the CDR3 is 16 residues. V trimming: 0 bases; J trimming: 1 base; junction bases outside the gene matches: 7. Per germline, CDR1 SGHRS and CDR2 YFSETQ. CDR3 sequence: CASSLEGQQLSYEQYF. The CDR3 nucleotides are TGCGCCAGCAGCTTGGAGGGACAGCAACTTTCCTACGAGCAGTACTTC.

The gene calls are TRBV11-3 and TRBJ2-2; D gene uncertain. CDR1 and CDR2 (germline): SGHNT, YENEEA. Trimming took 5 bases from V and 7 from J, leaving 14 bases between them. The CDR3 length is 14 residues. CDR3 sequence (DNA): TGTGCCAGCAGCCCTCGGCATGTTAACGGGGAGCTGTTTTTT. It codes for CASSPRHVNGELFF.

This chain links TRBV6-5 with TRBJ2-7; D remains ambiguous. The CDR3 contains 12 residues. CDR1 is MNHEY, CDR2 SVGAGI, per germline. The V and J ends lost 9 bases and 6 bases respectively, with 15 bases between them. The CDR3 loop is CASALAWGEQYF. DNA for the CDR3: TGTGCCAGTGCGTTGGCGTGGGGCGAGCAGTACTTC.

A single count supports this clone. The chain combines TRBV27 with TRBJ1-1; no reliable D call. The CDR3 covers 16 residues. The V end lost 2 bases, the J end lost 1 base, and 14 bases lay between the germline ends. Germline V gene data show CDR1 as MNHEY and CDR2 as SMNVEV (reference sequence). The CDR3: CASSLGVSRKNTEAFF. As DNA, the CDR3 is TGTGCCAGCAGTTTAGGAGTCAGTCGGAAGAACACTGAAGCTTTCTTT.

Only one count was recorded for this clone. The chain carries TRBV11-2 and TRBJ2-5; the match to TRBD2 covers 10 bases. The ends lost 6 bases at V and 5 bases at J; junction bases unmatched: 6. This CDR3 has 14 amino acids. Germline V lookup: CDR1 SGHAT, CDR2 FQNNGV. The CDR3 protein is CASSSSGRGETQYF. CDR3 in DNA: TGTGCCAGCAGTTCTAGCGGGAGAGGGGAGACCCAGTACTTC.

The chain has TRBV18 and TRBJ2-1, with D perhaps matching TRBD2 (6 bases). Trimming left V 1 base short and J 2 bases short, with 9 bases between. The length of the CDR3 is 15 residues. Germline CDR1 and CDR2: KGHSH and LQKENI. The CDR3 region has the DNA TGTGCCAGCTCACCACTCGGGAGAGCCTACAATGAGCAGTTCTTC. The encoded protein is CASSPLGRAYNEQFF.

This chain connects TRBV19 to TRBJ1-2; D gene uncertain. This CDR3 has 14 residues. V was trimmed by 4 bases and J by 3 bases, leaving 12 bases between them. Germline V lookup: CDR1 LNHDA, CDR2 SQIVND (reference sequence). As DNA, the CDR3 is TGTGCCAGTAGTAACTCAGTGGTTCACTATGGCTACACCTTC. Residues: CASSNSVVHYGYTF.

The rearrangement joins TRBV11-2 to TRBJ2-6; 11 bases are shared with TRBD2. The junction had 2 bases not matched to a gene; V was cut back by 1 base and J by 3 bases. Germline values: CDR1 SGHAT, CDR2 FQNNGV. CDR3 length: 17 residues. CDR3: CASSLVAGGLGANVLTF. CDR3 in DNA: TGTGCCAGCAGCTTAGTAGCGGGAGGGCTTGGGGCCAACGTCCTGACTTTC.

This chain links TRBV19 with TRBJ2-7, with D unresolved. Between the trimmed V and J ends, which lost 6 bases and 1 base, there was a span of 10 bases. CDR1 LNHDA and CDR2 SQIVND come from the germline V gene (reference sequence). The CDR3 runs to 13 residues. Written as DNA, the CDR3 is TGTGCCAGTAGCGCGACCCGGTCCTACGAGCAGTACTTC. Its translation is CASSATRSYEQYF.

The V gene is TRBV20-1, the J gene TRBJ2-7; D is perhaps TRBD1 or TRBD2 (5 bases each). Looked up from germline, CDR1 is DFQATT and CDR2 is SNEGSKA (reference sequence). The germline V and J ends were trimmed by 7 bases and 3 bases, with 7 bases remaining between them. The CDR3 has 10 amino acids. The CDR3: CSGGVYEQYF. In DNA form, the CDR3 reads TGCAGTGGAGGGGTCTACGAGCAGTACTTC.

This clone was picked up a small number of times. The chain combines TRBV18 with TRBJ1-1; D gene uncertain. CDR3 length equals 12 residues. Germline lookup yields CDR1 KGHSH and CDR2 LQKENI. V was shortened by 3 bases and J by 8 bases, with 10 bases between the two germline ends. Here the CDR3 DNA reads TGTGCCAGCTCACCCGGCGGGGTCGAAGCTTTCTTT. It translates to CASSPGGVEAFF.

V gene TRBV6-5 combines with J gene TRBJ2-6; D is uncertain. The germline V gene has CDR1 MNHEY and CDR2 SVGAGI. This CDR3 has 14 residues. Deletions cut 0 bases from V and 11 bases from J, with 11 bases between. The CDR3 DNA is TGTGCCAGCAGTTACTCGAATTCCCAAGACGTCCTGACTTTC. Protein sequence: CASSYSNSQDVLTF.

CDR3 sequence reads: CASSESRASRKFF. The DNA for the CDR3 is TGTGCCAGCAGTGAATCTAGGGCTAGCAGGAAGTTCTTC. This chain connects TRBV25-1 to TRBJ2-1; possible D gene TRBD2, 5 bases. V was shortened by 1 base and J by 14 bases, with 15 bases between the two germline ends. CDR1 is MGHDK and CDR2 is SYGVNS in the germline V gene. The length of the CDR3 is 13 residues. Filled out from reference TRBV25-1 and TRBJ2-1, the complete variable domain reads EADIYQTPRYLVIGTGKKITLECSQTMGHDKMYWYQQDPGMELHLIHYSYGVNSTEKGDLSSESTVSRIRTEHFPLTLESARPSHTSQYLCASSESRASRKFFGPGTRLTVL.

V usage is TRBV5-1 and J usage is TRBJ2-1; D unresolved. V was trimmed by 4 bases and J by 4 bases, leaving 3 bases between them. The CDR3 loop spans 11 amino acids. The germline V gene has CDR1 SGHRS and CDR2 YFSETQ. The CDR3 DNA reads as TGCGCCAGCAGCATTTACAATGAGCAGTTCTTC. This gives the protein CASSIYNEQFF.

The gene calls are TRBV29-1 and TRBJ1-2, with D unclear. Trimming stripped 3 bases from V and 7 bases from J, with 6 bases between. Germline CDR1 reads SQVTM; CDR2 reads ANQGSEA. This CDR3 comprises 10 residues. The CDR3 bases are TGCAGCGTTGATAAGGGTGGCTACACCTTC. The encoded protein is CSVDKGGYTF.

The chain links TRBV7-8 to TRBJ2-7; a possible D gene is TRBD2 (6 bases). The CDR3 spans 16 residues. Per germline, CDR1 SGHVS and CDR2 FQNEAQ. Deletions cut 5 bases from V and 0 bases from J, with 17 bases between. The CDR3 nucleotides read TGTGCCAGCAGCCGAGGGGAATGGCGGGACTCCTACGAGCAGTACTTC. This sequence encodes CASSRGEWRDSYEQYF.

This chain links TRBV30 with TRBJ2-7; tentative D call: TRBD2 (6 bases). Germline loops: CDR1 GTSNPN, CDR2 SVGIG (reference sequence). The CDR3 has 17 amino acids. V was trimmed by 3 bases and J by 2 bases, leaving 23 bases between them. The CDR3 DNA follows: TGTGCCTGGAGCCTACCAGTTTCTAGCGCGGCGACCTACGAGCAGTACTTC. Translating gives CAWSLPVSSAATYEQYF. The entire variable domain, with the rest obtained from reference TRBV30 and TRBJ2-7, is as follows: SQTIHQWPATLVQPVGSPLSLECTVEGTSNPNLYWYRQAAGRGLQLLFYSVGIGQISSEVPQNLSASRPQDRQFILSSKKLLLSDSGFYLCAWSLPVSSAATYEQYFGPGTRLTVT.